Listed here are 32 T cell receptor beta chains from one sample, sequenced in a study of siplizumab effects on memory and regulatory T cells. The protocol was immunoSEQ multiplex PCR, while the TCRdb copy is restricted to in-frame clones and leaves out a portion. In the table there are tens of thousands of clones, about 90% of which are singletons. Sequenced material: CD8+ T cells sorted from blood. The receptors originated from a human donor in good health.

This clone was seen just once. This sequence joins TRBV9 and TRBJ2-1; 12 positions agree with TRBD2. The CDR3 has 15 amino acids. Trimming at V came to 0 bases and at J to 6 bases, leaving 1 base not matched to a gene. The germline V gene encodes CDR1 SGDLS and CDR2 YYNGEE. The CDR3 DNA reads as TGTGCCAGCAGCGTAGGGGGACTAGCGGGCAATGAGCAGTTCTTC. It specifies CASSVGGLAGNEQFF.

This clone was detected only a few times. This sequence joins TRBV7-9 and TRBJ2-7; 9 bases are a match to TRBD2. Germline V CDR1 and CDR2: SEHNR, FQNEAQ (reference sequence). The CDR3 spans 15 residues. V shed 4 bases, J shed 1 base, and the junction held 5 bases outside the gene matches. The CDR3 is CASSSLAGASYEQYF. CDR3 bases: TGTGCCAGCAGCTCATTAGCGGGGGCTTCCTACGAGCAGTACTTC. Variable domain in full (rest from reference TRBV7-9 and TRBJ2-7): DTGVSQNPRHKITKRGQNVTFRCDPISEHNRLYWYRQTLGQGPEFLTYFQNEAQLEKSRLLSDRFSAERPKGSFSTLEIQRTEQGDSAMYLCASSSLAGASYEQYFGPGTRLTVT.

The genes are TRBV19 and TRBJ1-5; the D gene is possibly TRBD1 (6 bases). Germline CDR1 and CDR2: LNHDA and SQIVND (reference sequence). The CDR3 is 15 residues long. Trimming removed 2 bases from V and 0 bases from J, with 8 bases in between. CDR3 nucleotide sequence: TGTGCCAGTAGTATACGGACAGATAGCAATCAGCCCCAGCATTTT. Translation gives CASSIRTDSNQPQHF.

The genes are TRBV19 and TRBJ2-1, with TRBD1 identical over 12 bases. The CDR3 is made up of 17 amino acids. Per germline, CDR1 LNHDA and CDR2 SQIVND (reference sequence). V lost 1 base, J lost 7 bases, and 8 bases stayed unmatched. In DNA, the CDR3 is TGTGCCAGTAGTATAGTTTGGGGACAGGGGGCTTTTAATGAGCAGTTCTTC. Translation gives CASSIVWGQGAFNEQFF.

A single count supports this clone. The rearrangement joins TRBV5-4 to TRBJ1-1; 10 bases line up with TRBD1. In germline, CDR1 is SGHNT, CDR2 YYREEE (reference sequence). The CDR3 extends over 15 amino acids. The J segment lost 0 bases and the V segment lost 4 bases, leaving 3 bases of the junction unmatched. The CDR3 loop reads CASSPGQGMNTEAFF. In DNA, the CDR3 is TGTGCCAGCAGCCCGGGACAGGGGATGAACACTGAAGCTTTCTTT.

This clone appeared once. DNA of the CDR3: TGTGCCAGCAGGGGGGGGACTAGCGGGAGTAATACGCAGTATTTT. The encoded protein is CASRGGTSGSNTQYF. The rearrangement joins TRBV11-3 to TRBJ2-3; 14 bases map to TRBD2. V was pared by 6 bases and J by 7 bases, with 6 bases of the junction left unmatched. This CDR3 comprises 15 residues. The germline V gene encodes CDR1 SGHNT and CDR2 YENEEA.

This sequence joins TRBV10-1 and TRBJ2-1, with D unresolved. Between the trimmed V and J ends, which lost 0 bases and 7 bases, there was a span of 16 bases. This CDR3 region has 16 residues. The germline CDR1 and CDR2 sequences are WNHNN and SYGVQD (reference sequence). CDR3 DNA sequence: TGCGCCAGCAGTGAGTCTGGGTCCGGATTTAAGAATGAGCAGTTCTTC. It codes for CASSESGSGFKNEQFF.

This clone was seen just once. The rearrangement uses TRBV5-1 and TRBJ2-1; unclear D gene. The germline gives CDR1 SGHRS, CDR2 YFSETQ. The CDR3 sequence is 13 residues long. With 0 bases removed from V and 10 bases from J, the gap between germline ends came to 11 bases. The CDR3 protein is CASSLEGHGEQFF. The CDR3 DNA is TGCGCCAGCAGCTTGGAAGGTCACGGGGAGCAGTTCTTC.

The chain has TRBV7-2 and TRBJ2-7; D possibly matches TRBD1 or TRBD2 (5 bases each). This CDR3 has 15 residues. CDR1 is SGHTA, CDR2 FQGNSA, per germline. V lost 1 base, J lost 5 bases, and 15 bases lay in between. The CDR3 sequence: CASSLGGAWGDEQYF. CDR3 sequence (DNA): TGTGCCAGCAGCTTAGGAGGGGCCTGGGGCGACGAGCAGTACTTC. The entire variable domain, with the rest obtained from reference TRBV7-2 and TRBJ2-7, is as follows: GAGVSQSPSNKVTEKGKDVELRCDPISGHTALYWYRQSLGQGLEFLIYFQGNSAPDKSGLPSDRFSAERTGGSVSTLTIQRTQQEDSAVYLCASSLGGAWGDEQYFGPGTRLTVT.

This clone was seen a single time. V and J are TRBV9 and TRBJ2-7; TRBD1 is a possible D gene (6 bases). V gave up 3 bases and J gave up 2 bases, with 9 bases separating them. CDR1 SGDLS and CDR2 YYNGEE come from the germline V gene. There are 13 residues in the CDR3. As DNA, the CDR3 is TGTGCCAGCAGCGGACGGGACACCTACGAGCAGTACTTC. It is translated as CASSGRDTYEQYF. Based on the CDR3 plus reference TRBV9 and TRBJ2-7, the full variable domain is DSGVTQTPKHLITATGQRVTLRCSPRSGDLSVYWYQQSLDQGLQFLIQYYNGEERAKGNILERFSAQQFPDLHSELNLSSLELGDSALYFCASSGRDTYEQYFGPGTRLTVT.

This rearrangement joins TRBV15 to TRBJ1-2; D may be TRBD1 (5 bases). The CDR3 has 11 residues. The V and J ends lost 1 base and 8 bases respectively, with 5 bases between them. Germline lookup yields CDR1 LNHNV and CDR2 YYDKDF (reference sequence). The CDR3 DNA follows: TGTGCCACCAGCAGAGGGGGGGGCTACACCTTC. Encoded protein: CATSRGGGYTF.

The J gene is TRBJ2-7, the V gene TRBV4-1; TRBD1 agrees at 8 bases. J lost 4 bases, V lost 3 bases, and 8 bases had no gene match. Germline CDR1 reads MGHRA; CDR2 reads YSYEKL. The CDR3 runs 15 residues. The CDR3: CASSQRTGPTYEQYF. The CDR3 coding sequence is TGCGCCAGCAGCCAGCGGACAGGGCCTACATACGAGCAGTACTTC.

The chain combines TRBV5-8 with TRBJ2-7; D call uncertain. V was shortened by 0 bases and J by 3 bases, with 13 bases between the two germline ends. The CDR3 spans 15 residues. Germline values: CDR1 SGHTS, CDR2 YDEGEE. CDR3 sequence (DNA): TGTGCCAGCAGCTTGGGTGCGACACTTCACTACGAGCAGTACTTC. Residues: CASSLGATLHYEQYF.

This clone was seen many times. This sequence joins TRBV6-5 and TRBJ1-1; weak D call: TRBD1 (6 bases). Per germline, CDR1 MNHEY and CDR2 SVGAGI. The V end lost 8 bases, the J end lost 8 bases, and 18 bases lay between the germline ends. The CDR3 runs to 13 residues. The CDR3 nucleotides read TGTGCCAGCCACGATGAACCGGGACAAGAAGCTTTCTTT. This encodes CASHDEPGQEAFF.

The V call is TRBV2, the J call TRBJ2-5, with 9 bases that match TRBD2. Unmatched junction bases numbered 7, after V lost 8 bases and J lost 3 bases. Germline V gene sequence: CDR1 SNHLY, CDR2 FYNNEI. The CDR3 runs 14 residues. The DNA for the CDR3 is TGTGCCAGCGCCCGACTAGCGGTAGAAGAGACCCAGTACTTC. Its translation is CASARLAVEETQYF.

The chain is built from TRBV10-3 and TRBJ2-3, with 8 bases lining up with TRBD1. The germline gives CDR1 ENHRY, CDR2 SYGVKD. The CDR3 has 18 amino acids. V shed 3 bases and J 2 bases; nucleotides not matched to a gene: 13. The CDR3: CAISEGLMGQAATDTQYF. CDR3 DNA sequence: TGTGCCATCAGTGAAGGTCTTATGGGACAGGCAGCCACAGATACGCAGTATTTT.

This clone has only one observation. A read error may account for a junction end that differs from germline. The same CDR3 arises from other DNA sequences in this sample as well. J is TRBJ2-2 and V is TRBV2; D may be TRBD2 (5 bases). Germline CDR1 SNHLY, CDR2 FYNNEI. The CDR3 spans 12 residues. This chain's CDR3 is CASRGTVGELFF. The CDR3 region has the DNA TGTGCCAGCAGAGGTACCGTCGGGGAACTGTTTTTT.

The chain carries TRBV5-8 and TRBJ1-2, with D perhaps TRBD1 (5 bases). V was trimmed by 0 bases and J by 2 bases, leaving 8 bases between them. The CDR3 spans 14 residues. CDR1 is SGHTS and CDR2 is YDEGEE in the germline V gene. The DNA of the CDR3 is TGTGCCAGCAGCTTGGACAGGTTAAACTATGGCTACACCTTC. Translated: CASSLDRLNYGYTF. Based on the CDR3 plus reference TRBV5-8 and TRBJ1-2, the full variable domain is EAGVTQSPTHLIKTRGQQATLRCSPISGHTSVYWYQQALGLGLQFLLWYDEGEERNRGNFPPRFSGRQFPNYSSELNVNALELEDSALYLCASSLDRLNYGYTFGSGTRLTVV.

The chain combines TRBV29-1 with TRBJ1-1; D is unresolved. Germline CDR1 SQVTM, CDR2 ANQGSEA. The CDR3 is 13 residues long. Trimming shortened V by 7 bases and J by 1 base, and 13 bases separated the two germline ends. CDR3 bases: TGCAGCGCAGAGGGAGCCGAGAACACTGAAGCTTTCTTT. Its translation is CSAEGAENTEAFF.

The V call is TRBV27, the J call TRBJ1-1, with D hard to call. CDR1 MNHEY and CDR2 SMNVEV come from the germline V gene (reference sequence). Trimming took off 5 bases at V and 0 bases at J, with 10 bases between the two ends. This CDR3 contains 14 residues. CDR3 in amino acids: CASSPTDMNTEAFF. CDR3 coding DNA: TGTGCCAGCAGTCCGACGGATATGAACACTGAAGCTTTCTTT.

The chain carries TRBV4-2 and TRBJ1-2, with 7 bases fitting TRBD1. This CDR3 has 15 residues. CDR1 is LGHNA and CDR2 is YNFKEQ in the germline V gene. J gave up 4 bases and V 1 base, and 6 bases lay outside the gene matches. This CDR3 is CASSQVTGVAYGYTF. CDR3 in DNA: TGTGCCAGCAGCCAAGTCACAGGGGTCGCCTATGGCTACACCTTC.

This clone was seen only once. This chain joins TRBV6-5 and TRBJ2-1; D gene unclear. The CDR3 covers 14 residues. V lost 0 bases and J 7 bases, leaving 10 bases between the germline ends. The germline gives CDR1 MNHEY, CDR2 SVGAGI. The CDR3 here is CASSYSANLNEQFF. In DNA, the CDR3 is TGTGCCAGCAGTTACTCGGCAAATTTAAATGAGCAGTTCTTC.

J is TRBJ1-1 and V is TRBV5-1; D is unclear. The CDR3 runs 13 residues. CDR1 and CDR2 (germline): SGHRS, YFSETQ. Trimming shortened V by 3 bases and J by 3 bases, and 9 bases separated the two germline ends. The CDR3 loop is CASSWKFDTEAFF. The CDR3 DNA is TGCGCCAGCAGCTGGAAGTTTGACACTGAAGCTTTCTTT.

V and J are TRBV7-9 and TRBJ2-7, with a possible D match to TRBD2 (7 bases). V was shortened by 5 bases and J by 9 bases, with 14 bases between the two germline ends. Germline CDR1 reads SEHNR; CDR2 reads FQNEAQ (reference sequence). The CDR3 runs to 12 residues. CDR3 DNA: TGTGCCAGCAGCACTGCGGGGGCCTTGCAGTACTTC. The encoded protein is CASSTAGALQYF.

The chain combines TRBV6-4 with TRBJ2-1; the D gene is possibly TRBD2 (6 bases). This CDR3 contains 15 residues. Trimming removed 4 bases at V and 2 bases at J, with 12 bases between. CDR1 and CDR2 from the germline V gene are MRHNA and SNTAGT. The CDR3 reads CASSAGEGTYNEQFF. The CDR3 DNA reads as TGTGCCAGCAGTGCGGGAGAGGGCACCTACAATGAGCAGTTCTTC.

This clone was recorded only once. The V call is TRBV27, the J call TRBJ2-7; 9 nucleotides line up with TRBD2. Trimming removed 7 bases from V and 5 bases from J; junction bases left unmatched: 6. CDR1 and CDR2 from the germline V gene are MNHEY and SMNVEV (reference sequence). This CDR3 has 13 residues. CDR3 DNA sequence: TGTGCCAGCACCGCCGGACTAGCGAACGAGCAGTACTTC. This gives the protein CASTAGLANEQYF.

This chain links TRBV5-1 with TRBJ2-3; 11 positions match TRBD2. This CDR3 region has 15 residues. The V gene end was trimmed by 4 bases and the J gene end by 4 bases; junction bases not matched to a gene: 5. In germline, CDR1 is SGHRS, CDR2 YFSETQ. The CDR3, as DNA: TGCGCCAGCAGCCCCCTAGCGGGAGGTGCAGATACGCAGTATTTT. Protein product: CASSPLAGGADTQYF.

The V gene is TRBV29-1, the J gene TRBJ2-1; TRBD2 might be the D (5 bases). The CDR3 is 14 residues long. Trimming removed 7 bases from V and 0 bases from J, with 13 bases in between. Per germline, CDR1 SQVTM and CDR2 ANQGSEA. For the CDR3, the DNA is TGCAGCGCCCCTGTGGGGAGCTCCTACAATGAGCAGTTCTTC. This gives the protein CSAPVGSSYNEQFF.

The chain is built from TRBV5-6 and TRBJ1-1; D not certain. This CDR3 spans 13 amino acids. The germline CDR1 and CDR2 sequences are SGHDT and YYEEEE. V dropped 2 bases and J dropped 1 base, with 6 bases sitting between them. The CDR3 is CASSFRGNTEAFF. The CDR3 DNA reads TGTGCCAGCAGCTTCCGGGGGAACACTGAAGCTTTCTTT.

The J gene is TRBJ1-1, the V gene TRBV5-1, with 7 bases that match TRBD1. With 4 bases clipped from V and 4 bases from J, the junction kept 10 bases outside the gene matches. The CDR3 loop spans 15 amino acids. CDR1 SGHRS and CDR2 YFSETQ come from the germline V gene. CDR3 sequence (DNA): TGCGCCAGCAGCGCCAGAGAGGGGGCGTCCACTGAAGCTTTCTTT. This encodes CASSAREGASTEAFF.

The chain employs TRBV9 and TRBJ2-3; D gene unclear. Trimming pared 0 bases from V and 3 bases from J, leaving 11 bases between. CDR1 and CDR2 from the germline V gene are SGDLS and YYNGEE. This CDR3 contains 15 residues. The CDR3 is CASSVAQDGTDTQYF. The CDR3 coding sequence is TGTGCCAGCAGCGTAGCTCAGGACGGAACAGATACGCAGTATTTT.

The V gene is TRBV5-1, the J gene TRBJ2-1; 13 bases are a match to TRBD2. The CDR3 has 15 amino acids. Germline V CDR1 and CDR2: SGHRS, YFSETQ. V shed 4 bases and J 9 bases; nucleotides not matched to a gene: 7. CDR3 amino acids: CASSHTSGGAGEQFF. DNA of the CDR3: TGCGCCAGCAGCCATACTAGCGGGGGGGCCGGTGAGCAGTTCTTC.